These 8 T cell receptor beta chains came from one sample sequenced in a study of metastatic and nonmetastatic thyroid tumors. TCRdb called clones again from the PCR reads with MiXCR. This table has some 30,000 clones, 11% appearing once. Thyroid surgery was performed in patients who had received no treatment beforehand. Sequencing was done on a sample of blood. Source of these receptors: a female donor with papillary thyroid cancer or a benign thyroid nodule (not recorded which). Some clones in this sample may be carry-over from other donors' samples.

This clone was recorded many times. The germline gene is not matched at one end of the junction; a read error may be the cause. The genes are TRBV5-1 and TRBJ1-6, with D tentatively TRBD1 (5 bases). CDR3 length: 15 amino acids. Looked up from germline, CDR1 is SGHRS and CDR2 is YFSETQ. The CDR3: CAGSATGTHNSPLHF. For the CDR3, the DNA is TGCGCCGGCAGCGCAACCGGGACGCATAATTCACCCCTCCACTTT.

There are many counts of this clone. This chain uses TRBV12-3 or TRBV12-4 with TRBJ1-5; D unresolved. This CDR3 has 16 residues. The V and J ends lost 6 bases and 0 bases respectively, with 15 bases between them. CDR3 in amino acids: CASSPWGTYSNQPQHF. CDR3 in DNA: TGTGCCAGCAGCCCTTGGGGAACCTATAGCAATCAGCCCCAGCATTTT.

This clone was observed many times. The DNA for the CDR3 is TGTGCCAGCAGCTCGGGACAGGATCTCACTGAAGCTTTCTTT. Amino acid sequence: CASSSGQDLTEAFF. The chain couples TRBV7-9 to TRBJ1-1; 8 bases map to TRBD1. This CDR3 has 14 amino acids. Germline V gene data show CDR1 as SEHNR and CDR2 as FQNEAQ (reference sequence). Germline trimming cut 4 bases from V and 4 bases from J; bases unmatched to any gene: 5.

This chain uses TRBV20-1 with TRBJ2-7; 9 bases agree with TRBD2. The V gene's germline CDR1 is DFQATT and CDR2 SNEGSKA (reference sequence). The CDR3 runs to 15 residues. Trimming at V came to 0 bases and at J to 0 bases, leaving 3 bases not matched to a gene. The CDR3 is CSAREGSGSSYEQYF. The DNA of the CDR3 is TGCAGTGCTAGAGAGGGTAGCGGGAGCTCCTACGAGCAGTACTTC.

This clone was counted ten times or more. The same CDR3 can be traced to other DNA sequences in this sample. The gene calls are TRBV5-1 and TRBJ1-6; 9 bases match TRBD1. This CDR3 region has 17 residues. Germline CDR1 is SGHRS and CDR2 is YFSETQ. The J segment lost 5 bases and the V segment lost 4 bases, leaving 10 bases of the junction unmatched. The CDR3: CASSLDARDRDNSPLHF. CDR3 sequence (DNA): TGCGCCAGCAGCCTGGATGCTCGGGACAGGGATAATTCACCCCTCCACTTT.

The chain is built from TRBV28 and TRBJ1-1; a weak D match, TRBD1 (5 bases). The CDR3 runs to 13 residues. Trimming took 7 bases from V and 1 from J, leaving 10 bases between them. Per the germline V gene, CDR1 is MDHEN and CDR2 is SYDVKM. CDR3 nucleotides: TGTGCCAGCACAATCCAGGGGAACACTGAAGCTTTCTTT. Translated: CASTIQGNTEAFF.

This clone was observed at least ten times. This chain links TRBV20-1 with TRBJ2-7; 7 nucleotides agree with TRBD1. V lost 5 bases to trimming and J lost 3 bases; unmatched junction nucleotides: 4. The CDR3 has 12 amino acids. Germline V lookup: CDR1 DFQATT, CDR2 SNEGSKA (reference sequence). The DNA of the CDR3 is TGCAGTGCTGATGACAGGGACTACGAGCAGTACTTC. Its protein is CSADDRDYEQYF.

This clone is labeled as medium-sized. The chain couples TRBV7-2 to TRBJ2-7; D remains ambiguous. Germline V gene lookup returns CDR1 SGHTA and CDR2 FQGNSA. The CDR3 length is 11 residues. The ends were cut back, 2 bases at V and 4 bases at J, with 3 bases in the middle. Written as DNA, the CDR3 is TGTGCCAGCAGCTTACTATACGAGCAGTACTTC. Protein sequence: CASSLLYEQYF. Drawing the rest from reference TRBV7-2 and TRBJ2-7, the complete variable domain is GAGVSQSPSNKVTEKGKDVELRCDPISGHTALYWYRQSLGQGLEFLIYFQGNSAPDKSGLPSDRFSAERTGGSVSTLTIQRTQQEDSAVYLCASSLLYEQYFGPGTRLTVT.